This T cell receptor beta chain was found in a study of shared clonotypes between healthy human individuals. The CDR3 has 15 residues. V was clipped by 1 base and J by 4 bases; unmatched bases: 6. Per germline, CDR1 SEHNR and CDR2 FQNEAQ (reference sequence). Generated by immunoSEQ multiplex PCR, the TCRdb table keeps only in-frame clones and is missing some. This sample carries about 510,000 clones, 79% of them seen once, and the ten largest clones take approximately 13%. In this sample, this clone turned up a few times. This rearrangement joins TRBV7-9 to TRBJ1-1, with 7 bases lining up with TRBD1. The sequencing sample was made of PBMCs. The sequence was collected from a woman aged 40 to 50 in good health. Some clones in this sample may be carry-over from other donors' samples. The CDR3 protein is CASSLEDRQGTEAFF. CDR3 DNA: TGTGCCAGCAGCTTAGAGGACAGGCAGGGCACTGAAGCTTTCTTT.